These T cell receptor beta chains were read from a single sample in a study of T cell responses to AZD1222 COVID-19 vaccine. Profiled with immunoSEQ multiplex PCR; TCRdb holds only in-frame clones, not every one. The repertoire holds some 170,000 clones, less than 90% seen once, with 1.5% to 2% in the top ten. The starting material was peripheral blood, obtained on day 0 of AZD1222 vaccination. These receptor sequences come from an adult in good health. Both conserved end residues are part of each CDR3. D genes are given only for firm matches. Clone sizes are given selectively: once, few, many, or a class where the clone is expanded.

TRBV5-6,NA,TRBJ1-1,TRBD1,TGTGCCAGCAGCTTGACAGGGGAGACTGAAGCTTTCTTT,CASSLTGETEAFF
TRBV7-2,few,TRBJ1-2,TRBD1,TGTGCCAGCAGCCCCGACAGGGCTAACTATGGCTACACCTTC,CASSPDRANYGYTF
TRBV14,NA,TRBJ1-6,NA,TGTGCCAGCAGCCAAGATGGTGTAAAGCCCTTAGGTTCACCCCTCCACTTT,CASSQDGVKPLGSPLHF
TRBV19,NA,TRBJ2-5,TRBD1,TGTGCCAGTAGGATCCCGGGACAGCAAGAGACCCAGTACTTC,CASRIPGQQETQYF
TRBV29-1,NA,TRBJ2-1,NA,TGCAGCGGGTTTGTGATTTCGAAAGGGAATGAGCAGTTCTTC,CSGFVISKGNEQFF
TRBV5-4,NA,TRBJ2-5,NA,TGTGCCAGCAGCTTCCCCGGGGCCGGGGTGGAGACCCAGTACTTC,CASSFPGAGVETQYF
TRBV6-5,NA,TRBJ1-1,NA,TGTGCCAGCACCTCAGGGGTGCTTGGCACTGAAGCTTTCTTT,CASTSGVLGTEAFF
TRBV5-6,NA,TRBJ2-1,NA,TGTGCCAGCAGCAACTACAGGGCGAGCTCCTACAATGAGCAGTTCTTC,CASSNYRASSYNEQFF
TRBV11-3,NA,TRBJ2-7,NA,TGTGCCAGCAGCTTAGGGGGGGACTACGAGCAGTACTTC,CASSLGGDYEQYF
TRBV9,NA,TRBJ2-1,TRBD2,TGTGCCAGCAGCGCGGGAGGGCCCTATGAGCAGTTCTTC,CASSAGGPYEQFF
TRBV6-5,NA,TRBJ1-2,TRBD1,TGTGCCAGCAGTAAGGGGACAGGGAGGAACTATGGCTACACCTTC,CASSKGTGRNYGYTF
TRBV28,NA,TRBJ1-1,TRBD1,TGTGCCAGCAGTTTCCCGACAGGGGGAAGCACTGAAGCTTTCTTT,CASSFPTGGSTEAFF
TRBV19,NA,TRBJ1-4,NA,TGTGCCAGTAGTAACCGACAGGACTTCAATGAAAAACTGTTTTTT,CASSNRQDFNEKLFF
TRBV30,NA,TRBJ2-3,TRBD2,TGTGCCTGGGGAGCGGGAGGGAACACAGATACGCAGTATTTT,CAWGAGGNTDTQYF